The 28 T cell receptor beta chains given below trace back to one sample, sequenced in a study of early T cells in non-severe SARS-CoV-2 infection. One entry per CDR3 protein results from TCRdb running MiXCR on the 5' RACE reads. The profile covers fewer than 100,000 distinct CDR3 sequences, with over 9.5% appearing a single time and around 3.6% taken by the ten largest. The sample comprised whole blood. Source of these receptors: an adult who was a healthcare worker with PCR-confirmed SARS-CoV-2 infection or an uninfected control (not recorded which).

This clonotype was counted a few times. The chain couples TRBV29-1 to TRBJ1-1; possible D gene TRBD1, 5 bases. Trimming removed 1 base from V and 6 bases from J, with 21 bases in between. CDR1 and CDR2 (germline): SQVTM, ANQGSEA. The CDR3 covers 16 residues. In nucleotides, the CDR3 is TGCAGCGTTGAAGGTGGTTCAGGGATGAACAAGGCTGAAGCTTTCTTT. Protein sequence: CSVEGGSGMNKAEAFF.

This chain joins TRBV6-5 and TRBJ1-2, with TRBD1 identical over 8 bases. The CDR3 totals 15 residues. The V and J ends lost 4 bases and 0 bases, in that order; junction bases with no gene match: 4. Germline loops: CDR1 MNHEY, CDR2 SVGAGI. The CDR3 DNA reads TGTGCCAGCAGTTCCTGGGGACAGGCTAACTATGGCTACACCTTC. Its protein is CASSSWGQANYGYTF.

The rearrangement uses TRBV29-1 and TRBJ1-2; D is uncertain. CDR1 is SQVTM, CDR2 ANQGSEA, per germline. This CDR3 has 11 amino acids. Trimming removed 5 bases at V and 6 bases at J, with 10 bases between. CDR3 in amino acids: CSVSQLDGYTF. For the CDR3, the DNA is TGCAGCGTTAGTCAGCTTGATGGCTACACCTTC.

The J gene is TRBJ2-5, the V gene TRBV6-5, with 13 bases identical to TRBD2. CDR1 and CDR2 from the germline V gene are MNHEY and SVGAGI. The CDR3 runs to 14 residues. Trimming cost V 6 bases and J 5 bases; bases outside gene matches: 3. CDR3 loop: CASRTGLAGETQYF. CDR3 sequence (DNA): TGTGCCAGCAGAACGGGACTAGCGGGGGAGACCCAGTACTTC.

This clonotype was observed a few times. This chain links TRBV5-1 with TRBJ1-1; no definite D call. Between the trimmed V and J ends, which lost 0 bases and 11 bases, there was a span of 26 bases. The length of the CDR3 is 17 residues. The germline V gene encodes CDR1 SGHRS and CDR2 YFSETQ. CDR3 in amino acids: CASSLGGDSRTRVWAFF. CDR3 nucleotide sequence: TGCGCCAGCAGCTTGGGAGGTGACTCTCGAACCCGTGTGTGGGCTTTCTTT.

This clonotype appeared many times. The chain has TRBV7-9 and TRBJ2-1; TRBD1 might be the D (5 bases). Trimming cost V 1 base and J 2 bases, with 15 bases left between them. Germline CDR1 SEHNR, CDR2 FQNEAQ (reference sequence). The CDR3 is 17 amino acids. Written as DNA, the CDR3 is TGTGCCAGCAGCTTAGAATCGAGCCAGGGCCCCTACAATGAGCAGTTCTTC. As protein: CASSLESSQGPYNEQFF.

This chain uses TRBV6-1 with TRBJ2-2, with D possibly TRBD1 on 5 matching bases. The CDR3 consists of 15 residues. CDR1 and CDR2 (germline): MNHNS, SASEGT. V lost 8 bases and J 1 base, leaving 14 bases between the germline ends. CDR3 sequence reads: CASAPRQGNTGELFF. The CDR3 DNA is TGTGCCAGCGCCCCGAGGCAGGGGAACACCGGGGAGCTGTTTTTT.

This clonotype was counted a few times. CDR3 nucleotide sequence: TGTGCCAGCACCTCCGTGGGAGGGTTTTTAGAGCAGTACTTC. Translated, it gives CASTSVGGFLEQYF. V gene TRBV6-2 or TRBV6-3 combines with J gene TRBJ2-7; 7 nucleotides match TRBD2. Trimming at V came to 7 bases and at J to 7 bases, leaving 13 bases not matched to a gene. The CDR3 is 14 residues long. In germline, CDR1 is MNHEY, CDR2 SVGEGT.

The chain couples TRBV6-6 to TRBJ2-2; a possible D gene is TRBD2 (6 bases). This CDR3 is 16 amino acids long. Trimming cost V 2 bases and J 6 bases, with 16 bases left between them. Germline loops: CDR1 MNHNY, CDR2 SVGAGI (reference sequence). The CDR3 DNA is TGTGCCAGCAGTTACCCCGGGACTCCCGAACCCGGGGAGCTGTTTTTT. It is translated as CASSYPGTPEPGELFF.

The chain joins TRBV4-2 to TRBJ1-5; perhaps TRBD1 as D (6 bases). The V end was cut by 0 bases, the J end by 1 base, with 10 bases between. Germline CDR1 and CDR2: LGHNA and YNFKEQ. The CDR3 spans 16 residues. The DNA of the CDR3 is TGTGCCAGCAGCCAAGATCTAACAGGGAGCAATCAGCCCCAGCATTTT. This codes for CASSQDLTGSNQPQHF.

This clonotype came up many times. The chain employs TRBV30 and TRBJ2-5; tentatively, D is TRBD1 (6 bases). The CDR3 is made up of 13 amino acids. Deletions cut 2 bases from V and 6 bases from J, with 13 bases between. Germline lookup yields CDR1 GTSNPN and CDR2 SVGIG (reference sequence). CDR3 in amino acids: CAWSMAGAKTQYF. The CDR3 nucleotides are TGTGCCTGGAGTATGGCAGGGGCAAAGACCCAGTACTTC.

The chain has TRBV7-9 and TRBJ2-4; D is possibly TRBD1 (6 bases). The V end lost 5 bases, the J end lost 6 bases, and 14 bases lay between the germline ends. The CDR3 is 14 residues long. Germline values: CDR1 SEHNR, CDR2 FQNEAQ (reference sequence). The CDR3 DNA sequence: TGTGCCAGCAGCACCGGACAGACCCGAAACATTCAGTACTTC. It translates to CASSTGQTRNIQYF.

The chain has TRBV11-2 and TRBJ2-5, with D perhaps TRBD2 (5 bases). This CDR3 contains 15 residues. V lost 8 bases, J lost 4 bases, and 20 bases lay in between. Germline CDR1 is SGHAT and CDR2 is FQNNGV. The CDR3 nucleotides are TGTGCCAGCTCCCGGGGTAACTCGCGTTTAGAGACCCAGTACTTC. Translating gives CASSRGNSRLETQYF.

This clonotype has just a few counts. The rearrangement uses TRBV19 and TRBJ2-1; D unclear. CDR3 length: 13 amino acids. Trimming took off 3 bases at V and 7 bases at J, with 10 bases between the two ends. The germline V gene has CDR1 LNHDA and CDR2 SQIVND (reference sequence). CDR3 loop: CASSMAWGNEQFF. In DNA, the CDR3 is TGTGCCAGTAGTATGGCTTGGGGAAATGAGCAGTTCTTC. Full variable domain (outside the CDR3, taken from reference TRBV19 and TRBJ2-1): DGGITQSPKYLFRKEGQNVTLSCEQNLNHDAMYWYRQDPGQGLRLIYYSQIVNDFQKGDIAEGYSVSREKKESFPLTVTSAQKNPTAFYLCASSMAWGNEQFFGPGTRLTVL.

About this clonotype: The germline gene is not matched at one end of the junction; a read error may be the cause. This rearrangement joins TRBV9 to TRBJ2-1; TRBD2 aligns across 7 bases. The CDR3 is made up of 12 amino acids. The germline CDR1 and CDR2 sequences are SGDLS and YYNGEE. This CDR3 reads CASSPGGSERFF. The CDR3 region has the DNA TGTGCCAGCAGCCCGGGAGGTAGCGAGCGGTTCTTC.

The CDR3 DNA sequence: TGCAGCGTTGAAGTACGGGGGCGCGGCACCGGGGAGCTGTTTTTT. Its translation: CSVEVRGRGTGELFF. The chain uses TRBV29-1 and TRBJ2-2, with D perhaps given as TRBD1 or TRBD2 (6 bases each). This CDR3 region has 15 residues. CDR1 and CDR2 (germline): SQVTM, ANQGSEA. Trimming took 1 base from V and 4 from J, leaving 13 bases between them.

The table lists this clonotype with many counts. The chain employs TRBV7-8 and TRBJ2-5; 9 bases map to TRBD2. J was trimmed by 5 bases and V by 2 bases; bases with no gene match: 9. This CDR3 is 16 amino acids long. CDR1 is SGHVS and CDR2 is FQNEAQ in the germline V gene. In DNA form, the CDR3 reads TGTGCCAGCAGCTTACAACGTCTAGCGGGGCGGGAGACCCAGTACTTC. It translates to CASSLQRLAGRETQYF.

The V and J genes are TRBV28 and TRBJ1-1; possible D gene TRBD1, 5 bases. Germline assignment: CDR1 MDHEN and CDR2 SYDVKM. The V and J ends lost 5 bases and 6 bases respectively, with 19 bases between them. CDR3 length: 15 residues. CDR3 region: CASSTSGTQPPEAFF. The CDR3 coding sequence is TGTGCCAGCAGTACCTCCGGGACCCAACCCCCTGAAGCTTTCTTT.

The gene calls are TRBV7-8 and TRBJ1-4; D may be TRBD1 (5 bases). Germline CDR1 and CDR2: SGHVS and FQNEAQ. The CDR3 extends over 13 amino acids. Trimming shortened V by 5 bases and J by 12 bases, and 16 bases separated the two germline ends. The DNA of the CDR3 is TGTGCCAGCAGCACGACAGACATACCGGAACTGTTTTTT. This gives the protein CASSTTDIPELFF.

This clonotype has only a few counts. A junction end diverges from the germline sequence, so it may reflect a read error. The rearrangement uses TRBV6-2 or TRBV6-3 and TRBJ2-4; D uncertain. This CDR3 has 12 residues. Germline V gene sequence: CDR1 MNHEY, CDR2 SVGEGT. The CDR3 sequence: CASSYGQFLAFF. The CDR3, as DNA: TGTGCCAGCAGTTACGGCCAGTTTCTCGCCTTCTTC.

This sequence joins TRBV5-1 and TRBJ2-5; the D gene is possibly TRBD2 (6 bases). The germline gives CDR1 SGHRS, CDR2 YFSETQ. V lost 1 base and J 0 bases, leaving 13 bases between the germline ends. This CDR3 contains 16 residues. The CDR3 region is CASSLIRGKNQETQYF. For the CDR3, the DNA is TGCGCCAGCAGCTTGATTCGGGGGAAAAACCAAGAGACCCAGTACTTC.

This clonotype was counted a few times. V is TRBV10-2 and J is TRBJ1-2; TRBD1 is a possible D gene (6 bases). The CDR3 consists of 11 residues. V was clipped by 6 bases and J by 6 bases, with 8 bases between them. Germline values: CDR1 WSHSY, CDR2 SAAADI. In nucleotides, the CDR3 is TGCGCCAGCAGCCAGGGGCATGGCTACACCTTC. Its translation: CASSQGHGYTF.

This clonotype turned up a few times. The chain has TRBV12-3 or TRBV12-4 and TRBJ2-7, with D possibly matching TRBD2 (6 bases). This CDR3 spans 14 amino acids. Trimming cost V 2 bases and J 2 bases, with 10 bases left between them. Here the CDR3 DNA reads TGTGCCAGCAGTTTACGGGGGATACCCTACGAGCAGTACTTC. Translated: CASSLRGIPYEQYF.

The chain recombines TRBV4-1 with TRBJ2-1; perhaps TRBD2 as D (6 bases). The CDR3 extends over 14 amino acids. Trimming left V 3 bases short and J 8 bases short, with 14 bases between. The germline V gene has CDR1 MGHRA and CDR2 YSYEKL. CDR3 residues: CASSQGLNEDEQFF. The CDR3 DNA is TGCGCCAGCAGCCAGGGACTCAATGAGGATGAGCAGTTCTTC.

This chain uses TRBV27 with TRBJ1-2, with 8 nucleotides matching TRBD1. Germline V gives CDR1 MNHEY, CDR2 SMNVEV (reference sequence). Losses at the gene ends were 2 bases for V and 3 bases for J; bases not matched to a gene: 5. This CDR3 spans 15 amino acids. The CDR3 DNA reads TGTGCCAGCAGTTTAGGGACAGGTGGGGACTATGGCTACACCTTC. Amino acid sequence: CASSLGTGGDYGYTF.

This clonotype was counted at least ten times. The chain links TRBV2 to TRBJ2-2, with D possibly matching TRBD1 (6 bases). The germline V gene encodes CDR1 SNHLY and CDR2 FYNNEI. The CDR3 contains 13 residues. Trimming stripped 6 bases from V and 7 bases from J, with 12 bases between. Here the CDR3 DNA reads TGTGCCAGCAGAGGACAGTTAGACGGGGAGCTGTTTTTT. Encoded protein: CASRGQLDGELFF. Full variable domain (rest looked up from reference TRBV2 and TRBJ2-2): EPEVTQTPSHQVTQMGQEVILRCVPISNHLYFYWYRQILGQKVEFLVSFYNNEISEKSEIFDDQFSVERPDGSNFTLKIRSTKLEDSAMYFCASRGQLDGELFFGEGSRLTVL.

Note on this clonotype: A read error may be the cause here, since a much bigger clone is one base away. The rearrangement links TRBV28 to TRBJ1-6; tentatively, D is TRBD1 (5 bases). The length of the CDR3 is 16 residues. From germline, CDR1 is MDHEN and CDR2 SYDVKM. The CDR3 here is CACSLGRRGVNSPLHF. The CDR3 region has the DNA TGTGCCTGCAGTTTGGGACGGCGGGGGGTTAATTCACCCCTCCACTTT.

The genes are TRBV20-1 and TRBJ1-1; D ambiguous. Trimming cost V 1 base and J 8 bases, with 11 bases left between them. CDR3 size: 12 residues. Germline CDR1 is DFQATT and CDR2 is SNEGSKA (reference sequence). The CDR3 bases are TGCAGTGCTAGAGCCTTCCGACAAGAAGCTTTCTTT. Residues: CSARAFRQEAFF.